The 16 T cell receptor beta chains in this list originate from one sample, sequenced in a study of blood T cells in healthy people across ages. Combining a sample-barcoded 5' primer with a J-beta primer mix, a second PCR ran for roughly 6 to 11 cycles. TCRdb used MiXCR to reprocess the 5' RACE reads, holding one entry per CDR3 protein. This table holds hundreds of thousands of distinct CDR3 sequences, under 50% found once. The sequenced sample was blood. These receptor sequences come from a man aged 25-45 years in good health.

This chain links TRBV4-1 with TRBJ2-5; D is unclear. The CDR3 loop spans 15 amino acids. V was clipped by 4 bases and J by 4 bases, with 16 bases between them. CDR1 is MGHRA, CDR2 YSYEKL, per germline. In nucleotides, the CDR3 is TGCGCCAGCAGCCCAAGACAAGGGCTGACAGAGACCCAGTACTTC. Translation gives CASSPRQGLTETQYF.

V usage is TRBV6-5 and J usage is TRBJ2-1; 11 bases agree with TRBD2. V lost 2 bases and J lost 6; bases outside the gene matches: 6. The CDR3 runs 16 residues. In germline, CDR1 is MNHEY, CDR2 SVGAGI. The CDR3 sequence: CASSYTLAGGGNEQFF. CDR3 DNA: TGTGCCAGCAGTTACACGCTAGCGGGGGGCGGCAATGAGCAGTTCTTC.

This sequence joins TRBV27 and TRBJ2-3; maybe TRBD2 (5 bases). The CDR3 consists of 12 residues. V was shortened by 8 bases and J by 2 bases, with 8 bases between the two germline ends. Germline loops: CDR1 MNHEY, CDR2 SMNVEV (reference sequence). CDR3 protein: CASGGITDTQYF. The CDR3 DNA follows: TGTGCCAGCGGAGGAATCACAGATACGCAGTATTTT.

This rearrangement joins TRBV11-2 to TRBJ2-3, with unresolved D. This CDR3 has 15 residues. Trimming shortened V by 1 base and J by 3 bases, and 11 bases separated the two germline ends. CDR1 is SGHAT and CDR2 is FQNNGV in the germline V gene. The CDR3 loop is CASSLVRVRTDTQYF. The CDR3 DNA follows: TGTGCCAGCAGCTTAGTGCGCGTAAGGACAGATACGCAGTATTTT. The entire variable domain, with the rest obtained from reference TRBV11-2 and TRBJ2-3, is as follows: EAGVAQSPRYKIIEKRQSVAFWCNPISGHATLYWYQQILGQGPKLLIQFQNNGVVDDSQLPKDRFSAERLKGVDSTLKIQPAKLEDSAVYLCASSLVRVRTDTQYFGPGTRLTVL.

This clonotype was seen just once. A read error may produce the germline difference seen at one junction end. The V call is TRBV20-1, the J call TRBJ2-1, with 9 bases lining up with TRBD2. The CDR3 is made up of 16 amino acids. The germline CDR1 and CDR2 sequences are DFQATT and SNEGSKA (reference sequence). CDR3 coding DNA: TGTAGTGCTAGATATCACCAGCGGGGGGATTTCGGTGAGCAGTTCTTC. Translation: CSARYHQRGDFGEQFF.

On this clonotype: This clone may be a read error of a much larger clone one base away. V is TRBV7-7 and J is TRBJ2-5; perhaps D is TRBD1 or TRBD2 (6 bases each). This CDR3 has 15 residues. Germline lookup yields CDR1 SSHAT and CDR2 FNYEAQ (reference sequence). The chain's CDR3 is CASSLAFGGHNEQYF. For the CDR3, the DNA is TGTGCTAGCAGCTTAGCGTTCGGGGGACACAATGAGCAGTACTTC.

The CDR3 region is CATSAGFSYNSPLHF. CDR3 DNA: TGTGCCACCAGCGCCGGTTTCTCCTATAATTCACCCCTCCACTTT. The V gene is TRBV15, the J gene TRBJ1-6; D is uncertain. Trimming removed 5 bases from V and 0 bases from J, with 8 bases in between. This CDR3 has 15 amino acids. From germline, CDR1 is LNHNV and CDR2 YYDKDF (reference sequence). Looking up the rest from reference TRBV15 and TRBJ1-6 gives the full variable domain: DAMVIQNPRYQVTQFGKPVTLSCSQTLNHNVMYWYQQKSSQAPKLLFHYYDKDFNNEADTPDNFQSRRPNTSFCFLDIRSPGLGDTAMYLCATSAGFSYNSPLHFGNGTRLTVT.

This chain uses TRBV4-2 with TRBJ2-3; D uncertain. Germline CDR1 reads LGHNA; CDR2 reads YNFKEQ. The V and J ends lost 0 bases and 2 bases respectively, with 15 bases between them. There are 17 residues in the CDR3. The CDR3 sequence is CASSQDRREGHTDTQYF. The DNA for the CDR3 is TGTGCCAGCAGCCAAGACCGAAGGGAAGGGCACACAGATACGCAGTATTTT.

V is TRBV14 and J is TRBJ1-2, with D possibly matching TRBD1 (6 bases). This CDR3 has 15 amino acids. CDR1 and CDR2 from the germline V gene are SGHDN and FVKESK. V lost 0 bases to trimming and J lost 6 bases, with 14 bases between them. The CDR3, as DNA: TGTGCCAGCAGCCAAGACCTCGACAGGTTGGATGGCTACACCTTC. It is translated as CASSQDLDRLDGYTF.

The chain carries TRBV7-2 and TRBJ2-3; 10 positions agree with TRBD1. V lost 5 bases to trimming and J lost 5 bases; unmatched junction nucleotides: 10. The CDR3 runs to 16 residues. Germline V gene sequence: CDR1 SGHTA, CDR2 FQGNSA. CDR3 sequence (DNA): TGTGCCAGCAGCGAGACAGGGGGCGCGGGAATAGATACGCAGTATTTT. It encodes CASSETGGAGIDTQYF.

This clonotype was seen only a few times. CDR3: CALKGLGGTDTQYF. DNA for the CDR3: TGTGCCTTGAAGGGCTTAGGTGGCACAGATACGCAGTATTTT. V and J are TRBV30 and TRBJ2-3; D call uncertain. Trimming took off 7 bases at V and 1 base at J, with 15 bases between the two ends. The length of the CDR3 is 14 residues. In germline, CDR1 is GTSNPN, CDR2 SVGIG (reference sequence).

The chain carries TRBV29-1 and TRBJ1-2; TRBD1 agrees at 7 bases. Trimming cost V 7 bases and J 0 bases; bases outside gene matches: 5. CDR1 is SQVTM, CDR2 ANQGSEA, per germline. The CDR3 totals 13 residues. For the CDR3, the DNA is TGCAGCGGAGGGGACAGTCCTAACTATGGCTACACCTTC. Translation: CSGGDSPNYGYTF.

This clonotype was observed a few times. The chain links TRBV4-2 to TRBJ2-3; D gene uncertain. The V gene lost 3 bases and the J gene lost 2 bases, with 6 bases spanning the gap. Germline lookup yields CDR1 LGHNA and CDR2 YNFKEQ. The length of the CDR3 is 13 residues. CDR3 DNA sequence: TGTGCCAGCAGCCAGCCGTACACAGATACGCAGTATTTT. Its protein product is CASSQPYTDTQYF.

This chain joins TRBV7-2 and TRBJ2-3; D is unresolved. V lost 2 bases and J lost 0, with 9 bases in between. CDR3 length: 15 residues. CDR1 and CDR2 from the germline V gene are SGHTA and FQGNSA. This chain's CDR3 is CASSLQAESTDTQYF. The CDR3 DNA sequence: TGTGCCAGCAGCTTACAGGCCGAAAGCACAGATACGCAGTATTTT.

About this clonotype itself: A much larger clone lies one base from this, so it may be a read error. The genes are TRBV7-2 and TRBJ2-3; D is uncertain. The CDR3 sequence is 12 residues long. Germline V lookup: CDR1 SGHTA, CDR2 FQGNSA. V lost 0 bases and J 6 bases, leaving 4 bases between the germline ends. CDR3 DNA: TGTGCCAGCAGCTTAGCGAATGATACGCAGTATTTT. It translates to CASSLANDTQYF.

This clonotype was picked up one time. A read error may produce the germline difference seen at one junction end. The chain uses TRBV7-9 and TRBJ2-3; D call uncertain. Per the germline V gene, CDR1 is SEHNR and CDR2 is FQNEAQ (reference sequence). This CDR3 comprises 13 residues. CDR3 sequence: CVSSLIPADTQYF. CDR3 bases: TGTGTCAGCAGCTTAATTCCGGCAGATACGCAGTATTTT.